The TCR beta chain under discussion was sequenced for a study of blood T cell repertoires in COVID-19. Study-wide background: Sources were T cells, B-cell-depleted T cells, or PBMCs; the material itself was cDNA or gDNA.

The Seattle site enrolled patients during active infection and followed them longitudinally. This clone was picked up a small number of times. In the study's own analysis: Reference gene primer amplification gave estimated nucleated cell counts. Generated by immunoSEQ multiplex PCR, the TCRdb table keeps only in-frame clones and is missing some. The V and J calls and clone size are taken from that table; D and trimming were inferred from the DNA. The repertoire includes around 60,000 clones, roughly nine tenths of them detected once, and about 18% sits in the top ten. The CDR3 is made up of 13 amino acids. The germline V and J ends were trimmed by 1 base and 8 bases, with 11 bases remaining between them. Germline V lookup: CDR1 SGHAT, CDR2 FQNNGV.

This TCR came from a woman in her fifties or sixties with COVID-19, enrolled during active disease. Sequences were obtained from peripheral blood. The J gene is TRBJ1-2, the V gene TRBV11-2; D unresolved. CDR3 coding DNA: TGTGCCAGCAGCTTAGGGCAATTGGGCGGCTACACCTTC. This translates into CASSLGQLGGYTF.